The 24 T cell receptor beta chains below were found in one sample sequenced in a study of blood T cell repertoires in COVID-19. Only in-frame clones appear in the TCRdb table, and some are missing; sequencing was by immunoSEQ multiplex PCR. Among 250,000 to 300,000 clones listed, approximately 90% were seen once. The sequencing sample was made of peripheral blood. These receptors were taken from a man aged 40-50 years with acute or convalescent COVID-19.

CDR3 sequence reads: CASSSRDRAKSDTQYF. CDR3 DNA sequence: TGTGCCAGCAGCTCCCGGGACAGGGCGAAGTCAGATACGCAGTATTTT. The genes are TRBV7-9 and TRBJ2-3; 9 nucleotides agree with TRBD1. The CDR3 contains 16 residues. Losses at the gene ends were 4 bases for V and 4 bases for J; bases not matched to a gene: 9. The germline V gene encodes CDR1 SEHNR and CDR2 FQNEAQ (reference sequence). Full variable domain (rest looked up from reference TRBV7-9 and TRBJ2-3): DTGVSQNPRHKITKRGQNVTFRCDPISEHNRLYWYRQTLGQGPEFLTYFQNEAQLEKSRLLSDRFSAERPKGSFSTLEIQRTEQGDSAMYLCASSSRDRAKSDTQYFGPGTRLTVL.

The chain has TRBV24-1 and TRBJ2-1; D call uncertain. V shed 9 bases and J shed 8 bases, with 10 bases lying between them. Germline CDR1 reads KGHDR; CDR2 reads SFDVKD. The CDR3 spans 11 residues. The CDR3: CATALDYEQFF. DNA of the CDR3: TGTGCCACCGCGCTTGACTATGAGCAGTTCTTC.

This clone was recorded only once. This chain connects TRBV19 to TRBJ1-1; D not certain. This CDR3 comprises 15 residues. Between the trimmed V and J ends, which lost 5 bases and 3 bases, there was a span of 16 bases. Per the germline V gene, CDR1 is LNHDA and CDR2 is SQIVND (reference sequence). The CDR3 loop reads CASSSGPAKDTEAFF. The CDR3 DNA reads as TGTGCCAGTAGTTCAGGTCCCGCGAAGGACACTGAAGCTTTCTTT.

The genes are TRBV5-4 and TRBJ2-3, with 7 bases fitting TRBD1. The V and J ends lost 4 bases and 4 bases, in that order; junction bases with no gene match: 3. Looked up from germline, CDR1 is SGHNT and CDR2 is YYREEE (reference sequence). The CDR3 extends over 13 amino acids. The CDR3 region has the DNA TGTGCCAGCAGCCTGGACAGGTCAGATACGCAGTATTTT. Translated, it gives CASSLDRSDTQYF.

The V call is TRBV18, the J call TRBJ2-3; 13 bases are a match to TRBD2. Germline V CDR1 and CDR2: KGHSH, LQKENI. This CDR3 is built from 16 residues. Losses at the gene ends were 4 bases for V and 4 bases for J; bases not matched to a gene: 5. This CDR3 reads CASSLLAGGPPDTQYF. The CDR3, as DNA: TGTGCCAGCTCACTACTAGCGGGGGGGCCTCCAGATACGCAGTATTTT.

The chain couples TRBV5-1 to TRBJ1-3; 10 bases map to TRBD1. Trimming at V came to 4 bases and at J to 0 bases, leaving 7 bases not matched to a gene. The CDR3 is made up of 17 amino acids. In germline, CDR1 is SGHRS, CDR2 YFSETQ. CDR3 coding DNA: TGCGCCAGCAGCATAACCGGGACAGGGGCCTCTGGAAACACCATATATTTT. Translating gives CASSITGTGASGNTIYF.

The chain recombines TRBV12-5 with TRBJ1-2; TRBD1 might be the D (6 bases). The CDR3 consists of 14 residues. The ends were cut back, 2 bases at V and 4 bases at J, with 11 bases in the middle. Per germline, CDR1 LGHNT and CDR2 FRNRAP. The DNA of the CDR3 is TGTGCTAGTGGTTTGCAGGGGCGCGGCTATGGCTACACCTTC. Amino acid sequence: CASGLQGRGYGYTF. The whole variable domain, filled in from reference TRBV12-5 and TRBJ1-2, reads DARVTQTPRHKVTEMGQEVTMRCQPILGHNTVFWYRQTMMQGLELLAYFRNRAPLDDSGMPKDRFSAEMPDATLATLKIQPSEPRDSAVYFCASGLQGRGYGYTFGSGTRLTVV.

The CDR3 sequence: CASSQMGLRSGNTIYF. The CDR3 DNA sequence: TGTGCCAGCAGCCAAATGGGACTGCGGTCCGGAAACACCATATATTTT. The chain combines TRBV14 with TRBJ1-3, with a weak D call TRBD1 (5 bases). The CDR3 has 16 residues. Trimming stripped 2 bases from V and 4 bases from J, with 15 bases between. Germline CDR1 is SGHDN and CDR2 is FVKESK.

This chain connects TRBV5-1 to TRBJ2-7; 7 positions agree with TRBD2. This CDR3 region has 14 residues. The junction had 9 bases not matched to a gene; V was cut back by 3 bases and J by 6 bases. Germline CDR1 reads SGHRS; CDR2 reads YFSETQ. CDR3: CASSWGGLFTEQYF. The CDR3, as DNA: TGCGCCAGCAGCTGGGGGGGACTATTCACCGAGCAGTACTTC.

This sequence joins TRBV28 and TRBJ2-1; TRBD2 matches at 15 bases. The germline V gene encodes CDR1 MDHEN and CDR2 SYDVKM. Trimming took 7 bases from V and 9 from J; bases not matched to a gene: 10. The CDR3 sequence is 16 residues long. The CDR3 nucleotides are TGTGCCAGCACGATTGGACTAGCGGGGGGGCCAAGTGAGCAGTTCTTC. Amino acid sequence: CASTIGLAGGPSEQFF.

The chain links TRBV9 to TRBJ2-2; 12 nucleotides align to TRBD1. The CDR3 has 16 residues. With 1 base clipped from V and 4 bases from J, the junction kept 2 bases outside the gene matches. CDR1 SGDLS and CDR2 YYNGEE come from the germline V gene. DNA for the CDR3: TGTGCCAGCAGCGTAACGGGACAGGGGGCCACCGGGGAGCTGTTTTTT. It specifies CASSVTGQGATGELFF. Supplemented by reference TRBV9 and TRBJ2-2, the full variable domain reads DSGVTQTPKHLITATGQRVTLRCSPRSGDLSVYWYQQSLDQGLQFLIQYYNGEERAKGNILERFSAQQFPDLHSELNLSSLELGDSALYFCASSVTGQGATGELFFGEGSRLTVL.

The chain joins TRBV2 to TRBJ2-1, with 9 bases identical to TRBD1. Germline V gene lookup returns CDR1 SNHLY and CDR2 FYNNEI. The CDR3 length is 16 residues. After removal of 3 bases from V and 4 bases from J, the junction contained 7 bases not matched to a gene. CDR3 in amino acids: CASSDVRTGDYNEQFF. CDR3 DNA: TGTGCCAGCAGTGATGTGAGGACAGGGGATTACAATGAGCAGTTCTTC.

The chain joins TRBV29-1 to TRBJ2-1, with D possibly matching TRBD2 (5 bases). The ends were cut back, 8 bases at V and 5 bases at J, with 13 bases in the middle. This CDR3 comprises 12 residues. CDR1 and CDR2 (germline): SQVTM, ANQGSEA. The CDR3 DNA reads TGCAGCCTTTTACGGGGTCACAATGAGCAGTTCTTC. Protein sequence: CSLLRGHNEQFF.

CDR3 region: CASSPRQGHYGYTF. The CDR3 region has the DNA TGTGCCAGCAGTCCGCGACAGGGGCACTATGGCTACACCTTC. The chain recombines TRBV27 with TRBJ1-2; 8 bases are shared with TRBD1. Germline values: CDR1 MNHEY, CDR2 SMNVEV (reference sequence). There are 14 residues in the CDR3. Trimming cost V 5 bases and J 3 bases; bases outside gene matches: 5.

J is TRBJ1-2 and V is TRBV12-3 or TRBV12-4, with 8 nucleotides matching TRBD1. V gave up 6 bases and J gave up 6 bases; unmatched junction bases: 6. The CDR3 is 13 amino acids. The DNA of the CDR3 is TGTGCCAGCAGGAAGACAGGGGCCAATGGCTACACCTTC. Encoded protein: CASRKTGANGYTF.

V gene TRBV5-1 combines with J gene TRBJ2-1; D call uncertain. Deletions cut 5 bases from V and 3 bases from J, with 15 bases between. Germline CDR1 is SGHRS and CDR2 is YFSETQ. CDR3 size: 15 residues. CDR3 in amino acids: CASREAPAGYNEQFF. CDR3 nucleotide sequence: TGCGCCAGCAGAGAAGCGCCCGCTGGCTACAATGAGCAGTTCTTC.

V is TRBV7-3 and J is TRBJ1-1; D possibly corresponds to TRBD1 (5 bases). This CDR3 comprises 16 residues. In germline, CDR1 is SGHTA, CDR2 FQGTGA. V was cut by 5 bases and J by 3 bases, with 19 bases left in between. CDR3 protein: CASSPEPGGGYTEAFF. DNA for the CDR3: TGTGCCAGCAGCCCAGAACCGGGCGGGGGTTACACTGAAGCTTTCTTT.

The rearrangement uses TRBV5-1 and TRBJ1-2, with TRBD1 as a possible D gene (6 bases). The CDR3 totals 16 residues. Germline V CDR1 and CDR2: SGHRS, YFSETQ. V dropped 0 bases and J dropped 8 bases, with 20 bases sitting between them. The CDR3, as DNA: TGCGCCAGCAGCTTGGGGGTCCTAGGGGGATCCGGCGGCTACACCTTC. Its translation is CASSLGVLGGSGGYTF. Combining the CDR3 with reference TRBV5-1 and TRBJ1-2 gives the whole variable domain KAGVTQTPRYLIKTRGQQVTLSCSPISGHRSVSWYQQTPGQGLQFLFEYFSETQRNKGNFPGRFSGRQFSNSRSEMNVSTLELGDSALYLCASSLGVLGGSGGYTFGSGTRLTVV.

V usage is TRBV11-3 and J usage is TRBJ2-1; the D gene is possibly TRBD1 (6 bases). Germline assignment: CDR1 SGHNT and CDR2 YENEEA. V dropped 4 bases and J dropped 4 bases, with 11 bases sitting between them. This CDR3 comprises 14 residues. CDR3 sequence reads: CASSSDRKYNEQFF. Here the CDR3 DNA reads TGTGCCAGCAGCTCGGACAGAAAGTACAATGAGCAGTTCTTC.

The gene calls are TRBV7-9 and TRBJ1-4, with D perhaps matching TRBD1 (6 bases). Germline CDR1 SEHNR, CDR2 FQNEAQ (reference sequence). This CDR3 comprises 15 residues. The V and J ends lost 5 bases and 8 bases respectively, with 18 bases between them. CDR3 amino acids: CASSPTTGYEEKLFF. In DNA form, the CDR3 reads TGTGCCAGCAGCCCCACGACAGGTTATGAGGAAAAACTGTTTTTT. The complete variable domain, with remaining parts taken from reference TRBV7-9 and TRBJ1-4, reads DTGVSQNPRHKITKRGQNVTFRCDPISEHNRLYWYRQTLGQGPEFLTYFQNEAQLEKSRLLSDRFSAERPKGSFSTLEIQRTEQGDSAMYLCASSPTTGYEEKLFFGSGTQLSVL.

J is TRBJ2-3 and V is TRBV7-2; D perhaps matches TRBD2 (5 bases). The CDR3 is 13 residues long. Looked up from germline, CDR1 is SGHTA and CDR2 is FQGNSA. V was pared by 1 base and J by 13 bases, with 15 bases between. Here the CDR3 reads CASSLEGDSEKYF. The CDR3 region has the DNA TGTGCCAGCAGCTTAGAGGGTGATAGCGAGAAGTATTTT.

The V and J genes are TRBV7-2 and TRBJ1-2; no firm D call. V was trimmed by 2 bases and J by 6 bases, leaving 13 bases between them. This CDR3 has 14 residues. Germline V lookup: CDR1 SGHTA, CDR2 FQGNSA. DNA of the CDR3: TGTGCCAGCAGCTTACGAGGAGGTCGGCATGGCTACACCTTC. Translation: CASSLRGGRHGYTF.

The genes are TRBV19 and TRBJ1-2, with D tentatively TRBD1 (6 bases). V gave up 3 bases and J gave up 4 bases, with 12 bases separating them. Germline V gives CDR1 LNHDA, CDR2 SQIVND (reference sequence). The length of the CDR3 is 14 residues. This CDR3 reads CASSIRTAVYGYTF. In DNA form, the CDR3 reads TGTGCCAGTAGTATCCGGACAGCGGTCTATGGCTACACCTTC.

This sequence joins TRBV24-1 and TRBJ2-2, with 8 positions matching TRBD1. The CDR3 spans 15 residues. Looked up from germline, CDR1 is KGHDR and CDR2 is SFDVKD. The trim removed 5 bases at V and 7 bases at J, leaving 8 bases unmatched. The CDR3 spells CATSGTGSKDGELFF. Here the CDR3 DNA reads TGTGCCACCAGTGGGACAGGGAGTAAGGACGGGGAGCTGTTTTTT.